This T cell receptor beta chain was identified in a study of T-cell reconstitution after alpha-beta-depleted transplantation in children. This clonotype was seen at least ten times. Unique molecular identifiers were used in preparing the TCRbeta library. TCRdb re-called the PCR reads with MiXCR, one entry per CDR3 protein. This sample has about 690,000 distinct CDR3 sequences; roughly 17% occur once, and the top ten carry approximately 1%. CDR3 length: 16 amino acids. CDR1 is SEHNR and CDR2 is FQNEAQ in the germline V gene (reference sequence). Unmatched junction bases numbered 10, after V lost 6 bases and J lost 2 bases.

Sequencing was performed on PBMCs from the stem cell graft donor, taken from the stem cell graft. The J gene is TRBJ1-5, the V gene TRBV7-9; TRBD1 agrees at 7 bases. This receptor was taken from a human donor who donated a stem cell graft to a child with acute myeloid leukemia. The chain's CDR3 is CASSTNQGVGNQPQHF. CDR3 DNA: TGTGCCAGCAGTACAAACCAGGGGGTTGGCAATCAGCCCCAGCATTTT.